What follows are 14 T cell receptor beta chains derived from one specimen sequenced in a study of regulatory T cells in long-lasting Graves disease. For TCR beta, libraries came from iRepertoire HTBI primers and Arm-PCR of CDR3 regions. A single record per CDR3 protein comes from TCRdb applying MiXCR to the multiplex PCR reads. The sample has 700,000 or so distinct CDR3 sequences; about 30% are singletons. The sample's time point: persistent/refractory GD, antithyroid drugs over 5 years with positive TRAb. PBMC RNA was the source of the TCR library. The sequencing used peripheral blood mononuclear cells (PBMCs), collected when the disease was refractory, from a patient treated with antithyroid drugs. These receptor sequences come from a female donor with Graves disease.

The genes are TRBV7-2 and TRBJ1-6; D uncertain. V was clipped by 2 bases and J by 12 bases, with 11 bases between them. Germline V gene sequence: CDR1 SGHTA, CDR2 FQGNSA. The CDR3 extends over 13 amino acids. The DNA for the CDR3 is TGTGCCAGCAGCTTATTGGGGTACGTACCCCTCCACTTT. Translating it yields CASSLLGYVPLHF. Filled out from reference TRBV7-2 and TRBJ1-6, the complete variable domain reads GAGVSQSPSNKVTEKGKDVELRCDPISGHTALYWYRQSLGQGLEFLIYFQGNSAPDKSGLPSDRFSAERTGGSVSTLTIQRTQQEDSAVYLCASSLLGYVPLHFGNGTRLTVT.

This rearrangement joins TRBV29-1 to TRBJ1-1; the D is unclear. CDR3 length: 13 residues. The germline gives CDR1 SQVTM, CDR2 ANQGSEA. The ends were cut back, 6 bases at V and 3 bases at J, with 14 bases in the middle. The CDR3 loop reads CSVRAPTDTEAFF. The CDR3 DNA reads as TGCAGCGTCCGGGCGCCCACTGACACTGAAGCTTTCTTT.

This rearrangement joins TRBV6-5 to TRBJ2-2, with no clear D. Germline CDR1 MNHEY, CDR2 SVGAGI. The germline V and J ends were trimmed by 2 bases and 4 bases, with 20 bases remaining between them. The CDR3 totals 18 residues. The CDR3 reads CASSYPPVPFGGTGELFF. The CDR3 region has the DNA TGTGCCAGCAGTTACCCCCCGGTCCCCTTTGGTGGCACCGGGGAGCTGTTTTTT.

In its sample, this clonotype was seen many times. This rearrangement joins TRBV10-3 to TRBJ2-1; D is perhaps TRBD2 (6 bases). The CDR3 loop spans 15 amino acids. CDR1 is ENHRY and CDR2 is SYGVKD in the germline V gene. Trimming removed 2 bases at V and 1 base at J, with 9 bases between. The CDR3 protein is CAISEVRGSYNEQFF. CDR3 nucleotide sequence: TGTGCCATCAGTGAGGTGCGGGGTTCCTACAATGAGCAGTTCTTC.

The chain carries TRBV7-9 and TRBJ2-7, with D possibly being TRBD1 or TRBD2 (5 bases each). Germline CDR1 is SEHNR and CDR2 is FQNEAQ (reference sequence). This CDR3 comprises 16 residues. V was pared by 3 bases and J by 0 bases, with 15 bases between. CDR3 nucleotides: TGTGCCAGCAGCTTCGGGGACGGATCATTCTCCTACGAGCAGTACTTC. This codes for CASSFGDGSFSYEQYF. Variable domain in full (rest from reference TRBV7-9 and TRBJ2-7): DTGVSQNPRHKITKRGQNVTFRCDPISEHNRLYWYRQTLGQGPEFLTYFQNEAQLEKSRLLSDRFSAERPKGSFSTLEIQRTEQGDSAMYLCASSFGDGSFSYEQYFGPGTRLTVT.

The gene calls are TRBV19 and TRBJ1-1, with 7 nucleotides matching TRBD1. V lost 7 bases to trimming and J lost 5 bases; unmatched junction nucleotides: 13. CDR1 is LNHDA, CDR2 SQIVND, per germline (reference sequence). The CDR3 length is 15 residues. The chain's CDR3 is CASTAWTGRWTEAFF. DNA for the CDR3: TGTGCCAGTACCGCTTGGACAGGTCGGTGGACTGAAGCTTTCTTT.

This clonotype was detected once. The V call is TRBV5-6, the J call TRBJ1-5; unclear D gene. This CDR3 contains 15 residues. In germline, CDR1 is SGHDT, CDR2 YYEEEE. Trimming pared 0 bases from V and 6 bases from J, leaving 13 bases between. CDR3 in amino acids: CASSLGQRRAQPQHF. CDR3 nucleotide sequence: TGTGCCAGCAGCTTGGGGCAGAGGCGGGCTCAGCCCCAGCATTTT.

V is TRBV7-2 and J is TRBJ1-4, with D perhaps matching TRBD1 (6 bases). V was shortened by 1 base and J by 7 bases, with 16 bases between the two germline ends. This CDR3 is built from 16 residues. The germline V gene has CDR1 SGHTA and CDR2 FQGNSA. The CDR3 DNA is TGTGCCAGCAGCTTAGAGGTGGGGGCGCGAGGTGAAAAACTGTTTTTT. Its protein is CASSLEVGARGEKLFF.

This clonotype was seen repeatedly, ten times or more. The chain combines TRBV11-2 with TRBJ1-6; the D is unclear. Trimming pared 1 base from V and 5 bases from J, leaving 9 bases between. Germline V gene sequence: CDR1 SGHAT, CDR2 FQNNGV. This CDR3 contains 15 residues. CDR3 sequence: CASSLGTRDNSPLHF. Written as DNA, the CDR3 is TGTGCCAGCAGCTTAGGGACCCGAGATAATTCACCCCTCCACTTT.

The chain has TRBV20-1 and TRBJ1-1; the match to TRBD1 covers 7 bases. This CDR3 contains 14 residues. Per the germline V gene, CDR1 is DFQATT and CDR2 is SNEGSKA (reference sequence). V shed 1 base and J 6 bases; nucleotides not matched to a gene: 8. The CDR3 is CSARAGTDASEAFF. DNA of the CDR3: TGCAGTGCTAGAGCGGGGACAGACGCCTCTGAAGCTTTCTTT.

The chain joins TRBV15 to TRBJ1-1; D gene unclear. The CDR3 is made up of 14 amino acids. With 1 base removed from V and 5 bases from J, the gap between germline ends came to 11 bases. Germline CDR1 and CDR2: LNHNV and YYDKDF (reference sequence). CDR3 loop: CATSRGSARTEAFF. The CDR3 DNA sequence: TGTGCCACCAGCAGAGGTTCAGCCCGAACTGAAGCTTTCTTT.

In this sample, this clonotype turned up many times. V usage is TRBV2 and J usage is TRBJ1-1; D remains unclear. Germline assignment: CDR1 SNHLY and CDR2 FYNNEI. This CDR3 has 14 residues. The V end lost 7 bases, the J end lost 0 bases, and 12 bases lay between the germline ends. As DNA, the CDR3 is TGTGCCAGCACCCCGACACTGATGAACACTGAAGCTTTCTTT. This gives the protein CASTPTLMNTEAFF.

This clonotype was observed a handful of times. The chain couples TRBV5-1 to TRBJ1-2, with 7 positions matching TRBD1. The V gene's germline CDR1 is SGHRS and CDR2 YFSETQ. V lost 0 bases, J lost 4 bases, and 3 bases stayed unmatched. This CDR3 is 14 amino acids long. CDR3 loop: CASSLGRQGYGYTF. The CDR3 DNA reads TGCGCCAGCAGCTTGGGACGACAGGGCTATGGCTACACCTTC. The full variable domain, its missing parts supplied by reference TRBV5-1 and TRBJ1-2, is KAGVTQTPRYLIKTRGQQVTLSCSPISGHRSVSWYQQTPGQGLQFLFEYFSETQRNKGNFPGRFSGRQFSNSRSEMNVSTLELGDSALYLCASSLGRQGYGYTFGSGTRLTVV.

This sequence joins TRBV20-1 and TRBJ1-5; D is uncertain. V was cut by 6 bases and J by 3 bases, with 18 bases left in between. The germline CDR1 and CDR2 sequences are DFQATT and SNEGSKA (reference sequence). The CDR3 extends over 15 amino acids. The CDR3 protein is CSACPETRDNQPQHF. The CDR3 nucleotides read TGCAGTGCCTGTCCCGAGACACGCGACAATCAGCCCCAGCATTTT.